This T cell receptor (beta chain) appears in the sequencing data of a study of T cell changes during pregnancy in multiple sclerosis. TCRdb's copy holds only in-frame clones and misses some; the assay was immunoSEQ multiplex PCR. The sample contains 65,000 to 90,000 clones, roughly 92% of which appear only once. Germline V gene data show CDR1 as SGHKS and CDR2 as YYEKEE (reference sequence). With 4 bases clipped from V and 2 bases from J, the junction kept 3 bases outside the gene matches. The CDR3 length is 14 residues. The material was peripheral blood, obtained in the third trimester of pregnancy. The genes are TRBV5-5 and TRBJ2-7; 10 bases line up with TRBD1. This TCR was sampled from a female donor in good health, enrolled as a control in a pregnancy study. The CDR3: CASSGTGEAYEQYF. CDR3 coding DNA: TGTGCCAGCAGCGGGACAGGGGAGGCCTACGAGCAGTACTTC.